The entry below describes one TCR beta chain. Its antigen is not known. The sample is drawn from a study of response to subunit inactivated influenza vaccine. Germline CDR1 MGHRA, CDR2 YSYEKL. The ends lost 4 bases at V and 5 bases at J; junction bases unmatched: 10. This CDR3 comprises 15 residues. Findings and limits, study-wide: There was a suggestion from the authors that each seasonal influenza vaccination recruits few new T cells.

TCRdb re-derived calls from the RT-PCR reads in MiXCR, one entry per CDR3 protein. The data contain 750,000 to 850,000 distinct CDR3 sequences, around 20% of them seen just once; the ten biggest clones take up roughly a tenth. The receptor was derived from a man aged 50-60 years who received an inactivated influenza vaccine. This chain joins TRBV4-1 and TRBJ2-7; TRBD1 matches at 8 bases. Here the sequenced sample was PBMCs from blood, taken 5 to 6 days after vaccination. CDR3 region: CASSLWTGRSNEQYF. The CDR3 coding sequence is TGCGCCAGCAGCCTTTGGACAGGGAGGAGCAACGAGCAGTACTTC.